The rows below give T cell receptor beta chains drawn from one sample of a study of T cells in Graves' hyperthyroidism and ophthalmopathy. One entry per CDR3 protein results from TCRdb running MiXCR on the multiplex PCR reads. The table shows about 98,000 distinct CDR3 sequences, with about 37% occurring only once. Material for sequencing was peripheral blood or thyroid tissue (not recorded which). The origin of the receptors is a woman aged 25 to 39 with Graves' hyperthyroidism. The CDR3 runs from the conserved cysteine through the conserved F or W. A D gene is named only where the DNA matches it firmly. Not all rows give a size; the values are once, few, many and, for expanded clones, a class.

clone_size	v_call	j_call	d_call	cdr3_nt	cdr3_aa
many	TRBV5-1	TRBJ1-2	NA	TGCGCCAGCAGCTTGTTGGATTCTAACTATGGCTACACCTTC	CASSLLDSNYGYTF
few	TRBV12-3/TRBV12-4	TRBJ1-5	TRBD1	TGTGCCAGCAGTTTTTTTTCCGATCCGTCGACAGGGCGAAGTCAGCCCCAGCATTTT	CASSFFSDPSTGRSQPQHF
many	TRBV10-3	TRBJ2-7	TRBD2	TGTGCCATCAGAGATCCGGGACTAGCGACCTACGAGCAGTACTTC	CAIRDPGLATYEQYF
NA	TRBV11-2	TRBJ2-5	TRBD2	TGTGCCAGCAGCCGAATAGCGGGAGGAGGAGAGACCCAGTACTTC	CASSRIAGGGETQYF
NA	TRBV12-3/TRBV12-4	TRBJ1-4	TRBD1	TGTGCCAGCAGTTTAAGGCAGGGGGCGAAAGGAAAACTGTTTTTT	CASSLRQGAKGKLFF
NA	TRBV10-3	TRBJ2-7	TRBD1	TGTGCCATCAGTGCTGGGACAGGGGCCTACGAGCAGTACTTC	CAISAGTGAYEQYF
many	TRBV6-1	TRBJ1-1	NA	TGTGCCAGCCTTACTTGGACGGTGAACACTGAAGCTTTCTTT	CASLTWTVNTEAFF
NA	TRBV7-6	TRBJ2-7	TRBD2	TGTGCCAGCAGCTTCGCGGGGCCTAGCGGGAGCTCCTACGAGCAGTACTTC	CASSFAGPSGSSYEQYF
many	TRBV15	TRBJ1-5	NA	TGTGCCACCAGCAGCAGCTCTCAGGGTGGGAGCAATCAGCCCCAGCATTTT	CATSSSSQGGSNQPQHF
many	TRBV6-6	TRBJ1-6	TRBD1	TGTGCCACCGAATCTAGGACAGGGAGGCATTCACCCCTCCACTTT	CATESRTGRHSPLHF
NA	TRBV2	TRBJ1-4	NA	TGTGCCACCGCCGGGATGTCAGGCGAAAAACTGTTTTTT	CATAGMSGEKLFF
NA	TRBV7-2	TRBJ2-7	NA	TGTGCCAGCAGCCTCTGGCGGGAAGGGGGCGAGCAGTACTTC	CASSLWREGGEQYF
many	TRBV28	TRBJ1-5	NA	TGTGCCAGCAGTGCAGGGGTCCAGCCCCAGCATTTT	CASSAGVQPQHF
NA	TRBV5-5	TRBJ2-5	TRBD2	TGTGCCAGCAGCATGGGACTAGCGGGACTTAGCACCGGGGAGACCCAGTACTTC	CASSMGLAGLSTGETQYF
once	TRBV19	TRBJ2-7	TRBD1	TGTGCCAGTAGTGAGGTCGGGACAGGGGCTAGGTCCTACGAGCAGTACTTC	CASSEVGTGARSYEQYF
NA	TRBV20-1	TRBJ2-5	TRBD1	TGCAGTGCGAGGACAGGGAGAGAGACCCAGTACTTC	CSARTGRETQYF
many	TRBV28	TRBJ2-7	TRBD1	TGTGCCAGCAGTCCGTCGGGACAGGGTAGGGTCGAGCAGTACTTC	CASSPSGQGRVEQYF
NA	TRBV5-1	TRBJ2-5	NA	TGCGCCAGCAGCTTGGTAAAAAGCCAAGAGACCCAGTACTTC	CASSLVKSQETQYF
NA	TRBV7-9	TRBJ2-7	TRBD2	TGTGCCAGCAGCTTAGATGGACTAGCGTGGGAGCAGTACTTC	CASSLDGLAWEQYF
NA	TRBV7-3	TRBJ1-1	TRBD1	TGTGCCAGCAGCTTAACTGGCGGGACAGGGGCGAGGGAAGCTTTCTTT	CASSLTGGTGAREAFF
NA	TRBV20-1	TRBJ2-6	TRBD1	TGCAGTGCTCTTTCGACAGGGTCTGGGGCCAACGTCCTGACTTTC	CSALSTGSGANVLTF
many	TRBV7-4	TRBJ1-1	TRBD1	TGTGCCAGCAGCTTCCCGCGGAGAGGGACAGGCCCCCCCGTCACTGAAGCTTTCTTT	CASSFPRRGTGPPVTEAFF
NA	TRBV4-2	TRBJ2-2	NA	TGTGCCAGCGGCCAAATTGGGGGATCGGGGACCGGGGAGCTGTTTTTT	CASGQIGGSGTGELFF
many	TRBV27	TRBJ1-4	NA	TGTGCCAGCAGTCCACACACGATGTACAGGGAGAATGAAAAACTGTTTTTT	CASSPHTMYRENEKLFF
NA	TRBV7-8	TRBJ2-1	NA	TGTGCCAGCAGTTTCGCTAGCCCTACGGATGAGCAGTTCTTC	CASSFASPTDEQFF
NA	TRBV2	TRBJ1-5	TRBD1	TGTGCCAGCAGTGCTCCGGGACAGGGGAAGGGTGGGCCCCAGCATTTT	CASSAPGQGKGGPQHF
many	TRBV10-2	TRBJ2-7	NA	TGCGCCAGCACCTTGGACAGAGTTTACTACGAGCAGTACTTC	CASTLDRVYYEQYF
many	TRBV12-3/TRBV12-4	TRBJ2-6	NA	TGTGCCATCCGAATTAGGAGTGAGGACGTCCTGACTTTC	CAIRIRSEDVLTF
many	TRBV6-5	TRBJ2-7	NA	TGTGCCAGCAGTTATGGTAGGGACTTGTACTTC	CASSYGRDLYF
few	TRBV7-8	TRBJ1-1	NA	TGTGCCAGCAGCTCGGGACACTCGAACACTGAAGCTTTCTTT	CASSSGHSNTEAFF
many	TRBV7-9	TRBJ1-1	TRBD1	TGTGCCAGCAGCTCATTACAGGGGGTTTGGACTGAAGCTTTCTTT	CASSSLQGVWTEAFF
many	TRBV25-1	TRBJ2-3	NA	TGTGCCAGCAAAGATTCAGATACGCAGTATTTT	CASKDSDTQYF
NA	TRBV4-1	TRBJ1-6	TRBD1	TGTGCCAGCAGCATCGTACAGGGGGCTTTCTATAATTCGCCCCTCCACTTT	CASSIVQGAFYNSPLHF
NA	TRBV10-3	TRBJ1-2	TRBD1	TGTGCCATCAGTGCTTCAGACAGGGACTACTATGGCTACACCTTC	CAISASDRDYYGYTF
NA	TRBV7-8	TRBJ2-7	TRBD2	TGTGCCAGCAGCTTCACGACTAGCGGGAATAGGTACGAGCAGTACTTC	CASSFTTSGNRYEQYF
many	TRBV12-3/TRBV12-4	TRBJ2-6	NA	TGTGCCAGCAGTTTACACTCTGGGGCCAACGTCCTGACTTTC	CASSLHSGANVLTF
NA	TRBV20-1	TRBJ1-6	TRBD1	TGCAGTGCTAGATCGGGGACAGGCAGCCCCCTCCACTTT	CSARSGTGSPLHF
NA	TRBV15	TRBJ1-5	NA	TGTGCCACCGCAGGGTGGGATCAGCCCCAGCATTTT	CATAGWDQPQHF
medium-sized	TRBV5-5	TRBJ1-1	NA	TGTGCCAGCAGCTTGTACGGGGGGAACACTGAAGCTTTCTTT	CASSLYGGNTEAFF